This TCR beta chain was identified in a study of cytomegalovirus exposure and HLA in healthy donors. Overall study: From about 180 million T cells, an earlier analysis saw 90 million to 130 million unique TCR beta sequences. Findings of the study overall: The classifier reportedly diagnosed cytomegalovirus status with high sensitivity and specificity. Whilst most TCR sequences proved rare, a subset of public TCRs occurred across many donors.

PCR was performed using 60 Vbeta and 13 Jbeta primers. Libraries were prepared by immunoSEQ multiplex PCR; TCRdb keeps only in-frame clonotypes and omits some of them. Of 200,000 to 250,000 clones listed, 65% to 85% are singletons. In germline, CDR1 is LNHDA, CDR2 SQIVND (reference sequence). The CDR3 length is 16 residues. V lost 5 bases and J lost 3; bases outside the gene matches: 11. Unrecorded immune exposure was likely among donors, who were nominally healthy when sampled. Regarding this clone: Antigen: not known.

V gene TRBV19 combines with J gene TRBJ2-3; 7 bases are shared with TRBD2. This sequence originates from a man in his fifties or sixties in good health and CMV-seronegative. The sequenced sample was PBMCs. CDR3: CASSFDSGTTTDTQYF. CDR3 DNA sequence: TGTGCCAGTAGTTTTGACTCCGGGACTACAACAGATACGCAGTATTTT.